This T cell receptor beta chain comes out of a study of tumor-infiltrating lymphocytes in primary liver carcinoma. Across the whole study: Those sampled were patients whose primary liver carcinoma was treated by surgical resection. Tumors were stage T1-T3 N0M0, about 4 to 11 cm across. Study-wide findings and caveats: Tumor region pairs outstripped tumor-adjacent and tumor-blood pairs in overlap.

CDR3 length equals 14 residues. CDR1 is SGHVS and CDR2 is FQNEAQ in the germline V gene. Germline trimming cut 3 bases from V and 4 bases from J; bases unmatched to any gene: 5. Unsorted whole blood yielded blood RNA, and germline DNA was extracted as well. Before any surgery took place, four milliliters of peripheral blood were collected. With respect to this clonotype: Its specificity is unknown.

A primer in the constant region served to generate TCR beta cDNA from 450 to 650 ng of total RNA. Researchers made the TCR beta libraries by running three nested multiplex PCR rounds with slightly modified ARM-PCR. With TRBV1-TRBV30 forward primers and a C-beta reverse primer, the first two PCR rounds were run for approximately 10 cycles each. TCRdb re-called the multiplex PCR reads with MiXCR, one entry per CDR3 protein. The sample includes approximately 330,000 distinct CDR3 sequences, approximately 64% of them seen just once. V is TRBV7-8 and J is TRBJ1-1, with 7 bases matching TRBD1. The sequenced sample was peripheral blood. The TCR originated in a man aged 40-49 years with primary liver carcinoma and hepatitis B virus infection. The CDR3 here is CASSLGQTATEAFF. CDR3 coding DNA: TGTGCCAGCAGCTTGGGACAGACCGCCACTGAAGCTTTCTTT. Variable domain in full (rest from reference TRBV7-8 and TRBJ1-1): GAGVSQSPRYKVAKRGQDVALRCDPISGHVSLFWYQQALGQGPEFLTYFQNEAQLDKSGLPSDRFFAERPEGSVSTLKIQRTQQEDSAVYLCASSLGQTATEAFFGQGTRLTVV.